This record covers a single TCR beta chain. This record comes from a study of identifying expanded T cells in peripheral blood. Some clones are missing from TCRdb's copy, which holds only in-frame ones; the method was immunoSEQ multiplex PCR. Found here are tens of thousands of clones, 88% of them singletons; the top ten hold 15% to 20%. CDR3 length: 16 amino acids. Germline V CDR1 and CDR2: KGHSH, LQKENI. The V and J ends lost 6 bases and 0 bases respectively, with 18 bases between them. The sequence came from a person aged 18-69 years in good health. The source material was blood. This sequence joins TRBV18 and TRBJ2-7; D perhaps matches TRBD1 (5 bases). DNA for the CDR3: TGTGCCAGCTCCCCCGCCCGACAGACAACCTCCTACGAGCAGTACTTC. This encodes CASSPARQTTSYEQYF.